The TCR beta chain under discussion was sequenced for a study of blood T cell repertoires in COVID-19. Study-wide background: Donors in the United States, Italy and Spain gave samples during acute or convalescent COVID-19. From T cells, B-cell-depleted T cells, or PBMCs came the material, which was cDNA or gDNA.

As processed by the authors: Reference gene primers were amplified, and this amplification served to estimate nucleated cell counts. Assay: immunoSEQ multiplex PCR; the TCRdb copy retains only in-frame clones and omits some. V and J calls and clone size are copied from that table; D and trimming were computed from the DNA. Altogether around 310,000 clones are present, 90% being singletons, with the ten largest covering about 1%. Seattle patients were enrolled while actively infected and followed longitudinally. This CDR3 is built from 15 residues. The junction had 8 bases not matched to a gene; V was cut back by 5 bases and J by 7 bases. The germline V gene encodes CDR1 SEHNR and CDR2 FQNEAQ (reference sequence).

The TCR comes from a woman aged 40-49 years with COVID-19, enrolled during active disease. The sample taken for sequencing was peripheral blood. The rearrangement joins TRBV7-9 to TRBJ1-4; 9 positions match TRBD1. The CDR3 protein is CASSPSTGGREKLFF. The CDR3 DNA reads TGTGCCAGCAGCCCCTCGACAGGGGGACGTGAAAAACTGTTTTTT.